This TCR beta chain was sequenced during a study of blood T cells in healthy people across ages. Study results and limitations: Unsorted PBMCs blocked a conclusive comparison of naive and antigen-experienced cells. Per million T cells, the diversity of TCR beta decreased roughly linearly as age advanced. More naive CD4+ cells and higher diversity were found in long-lived than in aged donors.

Comments on this clonotype: The antigen remains undetermined.

Germline loops: CDR1 ENHRY, CDR2 SYGVKD. V shed 11 bases and J 0 bases; nucleotides not matched to a gene: 8. The CDR3 length is 16 residues. It was approximately 9 milliliters of peripheral blood that were drawn from each donor. Then a second PCR, running roughly 6 to 12 cycles, was carried out with a sample-barcoded 5' primer and a J-beta primer mix. TCRdb itself ran the 5' RACE reads through MiXCR, one entry per CDR3 protein. The data show 1.5 million to 2 million distinct CDR3 sequences, 49% seen once. The origin of this receptor is a woman in her thirties or forties in good health. The sample consisted of blood. V usage is TRBV10-3 and J usage is TRBJ2-6, with 9 bases aligning to TRBD1. CDR3 DNA: TGTGCCCCGACCGGGACAGGGAACTCTGGGGCCAACGTCCTGACTTTC. Its translation: CAPTGTGNSGANVLTF.